Listed below are T cell receptor beta chains from one sample, sequenced in a study of Graves' ophthalmopathy and Graves' hyperthyroidism. TCRdb processed the multiplex PCR reads anew with MiXCR; each CDR3 protein has one entry. The sample has about 1.1 million distinct CDR3 sequences; less than 45% are singletons. Sample: peripheral blood or thyroid tissue (not recorded which). These receptors were obtained from an adult man with Graves' hyperthyroidism. The CDR3 runs from the conserved cysteine through the conserved F or W. Fields, in order: D gene, clone size, V gene, J gene, CDR3 DNA, CDR3 protein. A D gene is named only where the DNA matches it firmly. Part of the rows lack a size; the others show once, few, many or a class for expanded clones.

NA	NA	TRBV29-1	TRBJ2-5	TGCAGCGCCCTTGGGATTTGGGCTCATGAGACCCAGTACTTC	CSALGIWAHETQYF
NA	NA	TRBV15	TRBJ1-5	TGTGCCGCCAGCAGCTTGGGGGTGGGAATCAATCAGCCCCAGCATTTT	CAASSLGVGINQPQHF
TRBD1	few	TRBV10-3	TRBJ1-5	TGTGCCATCCGGGGACAGGGGGCGACGAAGGTCCAGCATTTT	CAIRGQGATKVQHF
NA	many	TRBV7-9	TRBJ2-7	TGTGCCAGCAGCCGAGACTCTGGAGGTATGGGAGAGCAGTACTTC	CASSRDSGGMGEQYF
TRBD1	few	TRBV6-5	TRBJ2-2	TGTGCCAGCAGTTTCGGACAGGGGGAGACCGGGGAGCTGTTTTTT	CASSFGQGETGELFF
NA	NA	TRBV19	TRBJ2-7	TGTGCCAGGTTGGAGGGCATCTACGAGCAGTACTTC	CARLEGIYEQYF
NA	many	TRBV7-2	TRBJ2-7	TGTGCCAGCAGCTTAGGCCCGGGGATCTACGAGCAGTACTTC	CASSLGPGIYEQYF
NA	NA	TRBV20-1	TRBJ1-3	TGCAGCGCTATCTGGCAGGGATCTGGAAACACCATATATTTT	CSAIWQGSGNTIYF
NA	NA	TRBV2	TRBJ2-2	TGTGCCAGCAGCGGGGGGCAGCAGAACACCGGGGAGCTGTTTTTT	CASSGGQQNTGELFF
NA	NA	TRBV20-1	TRBJ2-5	TGCAGTGCTAGGGGGTTCGGGGGCAGACAGCCCCAGTACTTC	CSARGFGGRQPQYF
NA	many	TRBV29-1	TRBJ2-5	TGCAGCGGGATACAAGAGACCCAGTACTTC	CSGIQETQYF
NA	few	TRBV12-3/TRBV12-4	TRBJ1-5	TGTGCCAGCAGTTTCTCCCCCGGGCAGCCCCAGCATTTT	CASSFSPGQPQHF
NA	many	TRBV29-1	TRBJ2-2	TGCAGCGTTGTACCCCGGGACACCCACACCGGGGAGCTGTTTTTT	CSVVPRDTHTGELFF
TRBD2	NA	TRBV10-3	TRBJ2-5	TGTGCCCTAGCGGGAGGCCTGGGGACCCAGTACTTC	CALAGGLGTQYF
NA	NA	TRBV20-1	TRBJ1-3	TGCAGTGCTCTACGGGGGCCGAGCGGCAACACCATATATTTT	CSALRGPSGNTIYF
TRBD1	few	TRBV5-1	TRBJ1-2	TGCGCCAGCAGCTTTCAGGGGGCCGCGGCACCTCTAGCTAACTATGGCTACACCTTC	CASSFQGAAAPLANYGYTF
NA	NA	TRBV7-4	TRBJ2-7	TGTGCCAGCAGCGAAACAGGGAGTCGGTACGAGCAGTACTTC	CASSETGSRYEQYF
TRBD2	NA	TRBV7-2	TRBJ2-2	TGTGCCAGCAGCCCAATAGCGGGCGCGGTCGGGGAGCTGTTTTTT	CASSPIAGAVGELFF
NA	NA	TRBV2	TRBJ1-5	TGTGCCAGCAGTGAAAGCAGCTATCAGCCCCAGCATTTT	CASSESSYQPQHF
NA	many	TRBV29-1	TRBJ1-1	TGCAGCGTTGTAACGGGTGAAGCTTTCTTT	CSVVTGEAFF
TRBD2	many	TRBV7-7	TRBJ2-2	TGTGCCAGCAGCCTCGGACTAGCAAGGGATGCGGGGGAGCTGTTTTTT	CASSLGLARDAGELFF
NA	many	TRBV25-1	TRBJ2-2	TGTGCCAGCAGTGAATCCCGGTCAGCAGCCGGGGAGCTGTTTTTT	CASSESRSAAGELFF
TRBD1	few	TRBV7-8	TRBJ1-2	TGTGCCAGCAGCCAGGGACAGGGTTTGGGTGGCTACACCTTC	CASSQGQGLGGYTF
TRBD1	NA	TRBV2	TRBJ1-6	TGTGCCAGCAGGTTACAGGGGTATGGTTCACCCCTCCACTTT	CASRLQGYGSPLHF
TRBD1	NA	TRBV14	TRBJ1-2	TGTGCCAGCAGCCAACTGGGACAGGGGGTCTATGGCTGCACCTTC	CASSQLGQGVYGCTF
TRBD2	NA	TRBV3-1	TRBJ2-5	TGTGCCAGCAGCCCCATTCCGGGGGGGTTAGCGGGAGTTGAGACCCAGTACTTC	CASSPIPGGLAGVETQYF
NA	NA	TRBV20-1	TRBJ2-5	TGCAGTGCCGGAGGGCCACGGACAGAGACCCAGTACTTC	CSAGGPRTETQYF
NA	NA	TRBV24-1	TRBJ2-7	TGTGCCACCAGTGGTGGGACAATGAATGAGCAGTACTTC	CATSGGTMNEQYF
NA	few	TRBV20-1	TRBJ1-6	TGCAGTGCTAGTTCCAGGGGCTATAATTCACCCCTCCACTTT	CSASSRGYNSPLHF
NA	many	TRBV2	TRBJ1-1	TGTGCCAGCAGGGACACTGGAAGCACTGAAGCTTTCTTT	CASRDTGSTEAFF
NA	few	TRBV7-8	TRBJ2-7	TGTGCCAGCAGTAGGGGGGCGGGAGCTTACGAGCAGTACTTC	CASSRGAGAYEQYF
TRBD2	few	TRBV4-2	TRBJ2-7	TGTGCCAGCAGCTCCCTGGGGCTAGCGGGAGTACGCTACGAGCAGTACTTC	CASSSLGLAGVRYEQYF
TRBD1	many	TRBV10-3	TRBJ1-2	TGTGCCATCAGTACTGCCTCCGGGACAGGGCGCCTATATGGCTACACCTTC	CAISTASGTGRLYGYTF
NA	NA	TRBV11-2	TRBJ1-1	TGTGCCAGCAGTCCGCTCCAGTCTGAAGCTTTCTTT	CASSPLQSEAFF
NA	few	TRBV12-5	TRBJ2-7	TGTGCTAGTGGTTTGGGAGTAGCCGAGCAGTACTTC	CASGLGVAEQYF
NA	NA	TRBV5-5	TRBJ1-3	TGTGCCAGCAGCGAAAACAGGGTCCTCTATGGCTACACCATATATTTT	CASSENRVLYGYTIYF
NA	NA	TRBV20-1	TRBJ2-7	TGCAGTGCTACGACTTCAGCCGGGACGGCTCTCTACGAGCAGTACTTC	CSATTSAGTALYEQYF
NA	NA	TRBV25-1	TRBJ1-2	TGTGCCACCCAAAATTTTCATGGCTACACCTTC	CATQNFHGYTF
NA	few	TRBV29-1	TRBJ1-1	TGCAGCGTTGCGGCAGGCCCCACTGAAGCTTTCTTT	CSVAAGPTEAFF
TRBD1	many	TRBV19	TRBJ1-2	TGTGCCAGTAGTAATCCGGGACAGGGGGCTCGTGGCTACACCTTC	CASSNPGQGARGYTF
NA	few	TRBV7-8	TRBJ1-4	TGTGCCAGCAGCCCTAGCGGAAAACTGTTTTTT	CASSPSGKLFF